The 5 T cell receptor beta chains below come from one sample, sequenced in a study of blood T cell repertoires in COVID-19. The repertoire was sequenced with immunoSEQ multiplex PCR; TCRdb's copy has only in-frame clones and lacks some. The sample includes under 200,000 clones, about four fifths of them seen just once. The source material was peripheral blood. These receptors originate from a woman of 80 years or more with acute or convalescent COVID-19.

V usage is TRBV5-6 and J usage is TRBJ1-2, with 9 bases lining up with TRBD1. The junction had 9 bases not matched to a gene; V was cut back by 4 bases and J by 8 bases. CDR3 length: 14 amino acids. From germline, CDR1 is SGHDT and CDR2 YYEEEE. CDR3 DNA sequence: TGTGCCAGCAGCCCGGGACAGGGAAGGGTCGGCTACACCTTC. Its translation: CASSPGQGRVGYTF. Based on the CDR3 plus reference TRBV5-6 and TRBJ1-2, the full variable domain is DAGVTQSPTHLIKTRGQQVTLRCSPKSGHDTVSWYQQALGQGPQFIFQYYEEEERQRGNFPDRFSGHQFPNYSSELNVNALLLGDSALYLCASSPGQGRVGYTFGSGTRLTVV.

CDR3 DNA sequence: TGTGCCAGCAGCGACAGGGGGCGAGGCACCGGGGAGCTGTTTTTT. Its translation: CASSDRGRGTGELFF. The chain uses TRBV6-5 and TRBJ2-2, with 10 bases fitting TRBD1. The V gene end was trimmed by 6 bases and the J gene end by 4 bases; junction bases not matched to a gene: 5. The CDR3 contains 15 residues. The germline V gene has CDR1 MNHEY and CDR2 SVGAGI.

The chain is built from TRBV29-1 and TRBJ2-3, with 9 bases lining up with TRBD1. There are 13 residues in the CDR3. The germline gives CDR1 SQVTM, CDR2 ANQGSEA. Losses at the gene ends were 4 bases for V and 4 bases for J; bases not matched to a gene: 3. The CDR3 region is CSVGTGAADTQYF. CDR3 DNA: TGCAGCGTTGGGACAGGGGCGGCAGATACGCAGTATTTT.

The chain is built from TRBV2 and TRBJ1-6; possibly TRBD1 for D (6 bases). The CDR3 is made up of 17 amino acids. V lost 7 bases, J lost 1 base, and 17 bases lay in between. Germline V gene data show CDR1 as SNHLY and CDR2 as FYNNEI. The CDR3 nucleotides read TGTGCCAGCAAACAAAGGGGGATCGGGTCCTATAATTCACCCCTCCACTTT. Protein: CASKQRGIGSYNSPLHF.

In nucleotides, the CDR3 is TGTGCCAGCTCCGGGAGCGCTGACGAGCAGTACTTC. Its translation is CASSGSADEQYF. V and J are TRBV18 and TRBJ2-7; possible D gene TRBD2, 6 bases. The CDR3 covers 12 residues. Deletions cut 6 bases from V and 5 bases from J, with 11 bases between. Germline CDR1 is KGHSH and CDR2 is LQKENI.